This T cell receptor beta chain was sequenced in a study of blood T cell repertoires in COVID-19. Looking at the study overall: The analysed material was cDNA or gDNA that came from T cells, B-cell-depleted T cells, or PBMCs.

The CDR3 totals 13 residues. CDR1 is GTSNPN and CDR2 is SVGIG in the germline V gene (reference sequence). Trimming left V 0 bases short and J 6 bases short, with 11 bases between. Per the original data handling: Amplification from reference gene primers served as the basis for estimated nucleated cell counts. Sequenced by immunoSEQ multiplex PCR; TCRdb stores in-frame clones only, minus some. V and J calls and clone size come straight from that table; D and trimming were deduced from the DNA. The sample shows some 73,000 clones, 70% to 85% of them seen only once. Sample: peripheral blood. The TCR originated in a woman aged 55-69 years with acute or convalescent COVID-19. This chain uses TRBV30 with TRBJ1-1, with D possibly TRBD1 on 5 matching bases. This chain's CDR3 is CAWSVRGGAEAFF. CDR3 DNA: TGTGCCTGGAGTGTACGGGGGGGTGCTGAAGCTTTCTTT.